Sequencing of this TCR beta chain was carried out in a study of T cells in Graves' hyperthyroidism and ophthalmopathy. Amplified TCR beta CDR3 regions came from RNA transcripts. HTBI primers were employed in a first-round RT-PCR of the TCR CDR3. TCRdb re-analysed the multiplex PCR reads in MiXCR, keeping a single row per CDR3 protein. This table has 45,000 to 60,000 distinct CDR3 sequences, around half appearing once. With respect to this clonotype: Its antigen is still unknown. The junction departs from germline at one end; a sequencing error may be responsible.

In germline, CDR1 is DFQATT, CDR2 SNEGSKA (reference sequence). The CDR3 has 9 amino acids. Study-level points and caveats: The model's output predicted ophthalmopathy at a median of around 7 months prior to onset. Appearing also in blood were most of the thyroid clonotypes expanded above 0.001.

The clonotype comes from a woman in her twenties or thirties with Graves' ophthalmopathy. The chain is built from TRBV20-1 and TRBJ2-7, with no clear D. Material: blood. Here the CDR3 reads CSYSHEQYF. The DNA of the CDR3 is TGCAGTTACTCCCACGAGCAGTACTTC.